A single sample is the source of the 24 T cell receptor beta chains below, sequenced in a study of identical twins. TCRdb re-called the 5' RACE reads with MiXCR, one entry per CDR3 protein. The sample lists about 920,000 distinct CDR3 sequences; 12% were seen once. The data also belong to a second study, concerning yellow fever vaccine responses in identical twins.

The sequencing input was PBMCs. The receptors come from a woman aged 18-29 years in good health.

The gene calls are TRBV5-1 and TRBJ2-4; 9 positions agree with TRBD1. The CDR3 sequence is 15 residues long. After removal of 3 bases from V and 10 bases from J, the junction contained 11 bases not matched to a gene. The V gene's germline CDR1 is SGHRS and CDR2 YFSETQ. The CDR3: CASSWGQGDLGIQYF. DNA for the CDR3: TGCGCCAGCAGCTGGGGACAGGGAGATTTGGGAATTCAGTACTTC.

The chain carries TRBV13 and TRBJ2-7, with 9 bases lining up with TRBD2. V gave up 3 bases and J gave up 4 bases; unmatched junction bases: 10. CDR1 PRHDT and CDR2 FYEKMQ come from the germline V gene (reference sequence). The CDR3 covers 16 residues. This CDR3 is CASSLGGGGAFYEQYV. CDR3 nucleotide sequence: TGTGCCAGCAGCTTGGGTGGCGGGGGGGCCTTTTACGAGCAGTACGTC.

The CDR3 DNA is TGCGCCAGCAGCTTACCGGCGGGGGCGGAAGAGACCCAGTACTTC. Translating it yields CASSLPAGAEETQYF. This chain links TRBV5-1 with TRBJ2-5; tentative D call: TRBD2 (7 bases). With 2 bases removed from V and 3 bases from J, the gap between germline ends came to 14 bases. Germline CDR1 and CDR2: SGHRS and YFSETQ. This CDR3 spans 15 amino acids. Using reference TRBV5-1 and TRBJ2-5 for the parts outside the CDR3, the full variable domain is KAGVTQTPRYLIKTRGQQVTLSCSPISGHRSVSWYQQTPGQGLQFLFEYFSETQRNKGNFPGRFSGRQFSNSRSEMNVSTLELGDSALYLCASSLPAGAEETQYFGPGTRLLVL.

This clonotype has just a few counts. The CDR3 DNA follows: TGTGCCACCAGTGATTTGGGGAGCCCTGGGGCCAAAAACATTCAGTACTTC. Translating gives CATSDLGSPGAKNIQYF. V usage is TRBV24-1 and J usage is TRBJ2-4, with a weak D call TRBD2 (5 bases). Trimming removed 0 bases from V and 1 base from J, with 12 bases in between. The CDR3 sequence is 17 residues long. CDR1 is KGHDR, CDR2 SFDVKD, per germline.

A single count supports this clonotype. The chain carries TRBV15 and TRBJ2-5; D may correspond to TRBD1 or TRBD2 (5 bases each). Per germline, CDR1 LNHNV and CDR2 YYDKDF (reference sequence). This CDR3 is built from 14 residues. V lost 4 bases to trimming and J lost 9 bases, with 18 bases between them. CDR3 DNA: TGTGCCACCAGCATTGCCGGGGCCACGGGTCCCCAGTACTTC. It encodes CATSIAGATGPQYF.

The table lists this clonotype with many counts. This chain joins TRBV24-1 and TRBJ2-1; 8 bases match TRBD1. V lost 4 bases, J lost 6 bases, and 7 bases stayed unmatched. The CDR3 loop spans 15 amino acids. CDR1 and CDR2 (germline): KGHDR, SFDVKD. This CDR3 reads CATSDGQGISNEQFF. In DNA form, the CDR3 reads TGTGCCACCAGTGACGGACAGGGTATATCCAATGAGCAGTTCTTC.

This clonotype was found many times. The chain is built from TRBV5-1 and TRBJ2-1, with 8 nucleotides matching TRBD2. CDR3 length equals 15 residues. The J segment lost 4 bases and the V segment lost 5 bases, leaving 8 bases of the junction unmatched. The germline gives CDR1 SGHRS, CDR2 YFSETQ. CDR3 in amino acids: CASRIAGTPYNEQFF. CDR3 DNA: TGCGCCAGCAGGATAGCGGGGACCCCTTACAATGAGCAGTTCTTC.

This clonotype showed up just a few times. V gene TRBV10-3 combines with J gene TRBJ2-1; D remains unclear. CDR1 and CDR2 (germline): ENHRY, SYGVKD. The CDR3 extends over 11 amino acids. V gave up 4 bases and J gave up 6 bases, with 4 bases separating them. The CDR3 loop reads CAISASNEQFF. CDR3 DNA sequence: TGTGCCATCAGTGCTAGCAATGAGCAGTTCTTC.

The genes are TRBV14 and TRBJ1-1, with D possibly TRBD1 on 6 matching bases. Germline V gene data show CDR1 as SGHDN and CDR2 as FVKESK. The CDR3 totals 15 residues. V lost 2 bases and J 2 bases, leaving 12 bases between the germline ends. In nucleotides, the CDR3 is TGTGCCAGCAGCCAAAATTGGGGGCTTAACACTGAAGCTTTCTTT. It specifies CASSQNWGLNTEAFF.

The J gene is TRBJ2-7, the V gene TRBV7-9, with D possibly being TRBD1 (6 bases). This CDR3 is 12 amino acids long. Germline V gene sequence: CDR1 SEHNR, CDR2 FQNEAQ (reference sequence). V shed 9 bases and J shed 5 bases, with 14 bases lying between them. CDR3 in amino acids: CASRTGNHEQYF. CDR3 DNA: TGTGCCAGTCGAACAGGGAACCACGAGCAGTACTTC.

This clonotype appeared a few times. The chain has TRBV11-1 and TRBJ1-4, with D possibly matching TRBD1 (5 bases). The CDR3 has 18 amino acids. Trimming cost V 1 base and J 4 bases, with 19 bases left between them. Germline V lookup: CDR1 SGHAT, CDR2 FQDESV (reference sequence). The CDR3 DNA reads TGTGCCAGCAGCTTAGTAGGTGCCGGGACGGGAAATAATGAAAAACTGTTTTTT. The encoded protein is CASSLVGAGTGNNEKLFF.

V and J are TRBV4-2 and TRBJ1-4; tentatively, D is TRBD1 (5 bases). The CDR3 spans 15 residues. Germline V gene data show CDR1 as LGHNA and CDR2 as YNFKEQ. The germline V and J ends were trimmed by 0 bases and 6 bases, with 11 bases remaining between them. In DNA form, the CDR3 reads TGTGCCAGCAGCCAAGATTGGGGAGGGGATGAAAAACTGTTTTTT. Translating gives CASSQDWGGDEKLFF.

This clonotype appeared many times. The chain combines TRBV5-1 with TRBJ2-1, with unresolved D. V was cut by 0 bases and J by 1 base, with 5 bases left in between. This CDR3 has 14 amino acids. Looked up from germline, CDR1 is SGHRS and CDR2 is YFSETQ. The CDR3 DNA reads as TGCGCCAGCAGCTTGGGTAAATCCTACAATGAGCAGTTCTTC. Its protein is CASSLGKSYNEQFF. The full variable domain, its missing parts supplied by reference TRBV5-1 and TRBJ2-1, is KAGVTQTPRYLIKTRGQQVTLSCSPISGHRSVSWYQQTPGQGLQFLFEYFSETQRNKGNFPGRFSGRQFSNSRSEMNVSTLELGDSALYLCASSLGKSYNEQFFGPGTRLTVL.

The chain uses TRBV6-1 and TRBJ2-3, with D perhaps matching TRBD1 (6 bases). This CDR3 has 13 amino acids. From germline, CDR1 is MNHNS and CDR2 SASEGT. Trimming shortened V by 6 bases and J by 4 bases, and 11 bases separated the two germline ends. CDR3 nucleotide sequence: TGTGCCAGCAGAGGACAGATGGCAGATACGCAGTATTTT. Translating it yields CASRGQMADTQYF.

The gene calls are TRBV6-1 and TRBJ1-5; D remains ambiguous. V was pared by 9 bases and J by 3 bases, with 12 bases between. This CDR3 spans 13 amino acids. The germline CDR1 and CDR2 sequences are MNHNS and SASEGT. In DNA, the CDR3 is TGTGCCAGTTGGTCGGGGAACAATCAGCCCCAGCATTTT. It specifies CASWSGNNQPQHF.

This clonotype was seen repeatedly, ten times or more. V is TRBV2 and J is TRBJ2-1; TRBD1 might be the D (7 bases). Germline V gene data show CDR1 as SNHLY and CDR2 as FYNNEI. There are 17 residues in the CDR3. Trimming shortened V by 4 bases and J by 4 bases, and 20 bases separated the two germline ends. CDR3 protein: CASSVFGTPGGYNEQFF. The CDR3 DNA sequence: TGTGCCAGCAGTGTATTTGGGACTCCAGGGGGGTACAATGAGCAGTTCTTC.

CDR3 sequence reads: CASSYSLAGALDPQETQYF. CDR3 nucleotides: TGTGCCAGCAGTTACTCACTAGCGGGGGCACTCGACCCACAAGAGACCCAGTACTTC. V and J are TRBV6-5 and TRBJ2-5; 11 bases match TRBD2. This CDR3 is 19 amino acids long. V shed 0 bases, J shed 2 bases, and the junction held 11 bases outside the gene matches. Germline assignment: CDR1 MNHEY and CDR2 SVGAGI.

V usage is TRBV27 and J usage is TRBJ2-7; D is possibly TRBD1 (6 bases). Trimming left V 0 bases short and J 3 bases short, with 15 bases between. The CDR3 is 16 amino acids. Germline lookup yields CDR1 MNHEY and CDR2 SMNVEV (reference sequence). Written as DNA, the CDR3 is TGTGCCAGCAGTTTATCGGGGGCCGTTCCTTTCTACGAGCAGTACTTC. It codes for CASSLSGAVPFYEQYF.

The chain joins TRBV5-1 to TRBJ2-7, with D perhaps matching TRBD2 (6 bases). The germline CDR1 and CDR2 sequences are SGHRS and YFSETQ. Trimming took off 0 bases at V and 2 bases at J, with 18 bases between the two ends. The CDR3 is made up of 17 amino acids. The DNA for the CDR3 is TGCGCCAGCAGCTTGGGGATGGCGGGGACGGTCGCCTACGAGCAGTACGTC. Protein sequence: CASSLGMAGTVAYEQYV.

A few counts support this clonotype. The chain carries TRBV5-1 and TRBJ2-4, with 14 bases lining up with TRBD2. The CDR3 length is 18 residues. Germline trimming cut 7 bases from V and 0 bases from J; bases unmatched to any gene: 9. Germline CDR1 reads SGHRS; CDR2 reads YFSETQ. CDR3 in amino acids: CASRPSGTSGGAKNIQYF. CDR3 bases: TGCGCCAGCCGACCCTCCGGGACTAGCGGGGGAGCCAAAAACATTCAGTACTTC.

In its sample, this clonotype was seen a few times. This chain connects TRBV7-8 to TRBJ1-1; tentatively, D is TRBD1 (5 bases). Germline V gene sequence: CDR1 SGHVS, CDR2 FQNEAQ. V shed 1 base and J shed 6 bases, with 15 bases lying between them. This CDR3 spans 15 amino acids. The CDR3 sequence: CASSLELGRSSEAFF. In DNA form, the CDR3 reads TGTGCCAGCAGCTTAGAGCTGGGGCGAAGTTCTGAAGCTTTCTTT.

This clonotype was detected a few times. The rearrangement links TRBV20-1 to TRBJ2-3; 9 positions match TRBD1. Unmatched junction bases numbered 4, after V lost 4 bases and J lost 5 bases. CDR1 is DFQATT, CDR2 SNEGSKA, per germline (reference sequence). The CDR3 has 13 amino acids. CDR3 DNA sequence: TGCAGTGCTAACCGGGACAGGGAAGATACGCAGTATTTT. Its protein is CSANRDREDTQYF.

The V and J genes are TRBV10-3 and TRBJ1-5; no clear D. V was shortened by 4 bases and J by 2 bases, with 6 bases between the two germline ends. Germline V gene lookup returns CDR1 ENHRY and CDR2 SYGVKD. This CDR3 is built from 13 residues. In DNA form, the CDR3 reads TGTGCCATCAGTGGTGCCGGCAATCAGCCCCAGCATTTT. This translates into CAISGAGNQPQHF.

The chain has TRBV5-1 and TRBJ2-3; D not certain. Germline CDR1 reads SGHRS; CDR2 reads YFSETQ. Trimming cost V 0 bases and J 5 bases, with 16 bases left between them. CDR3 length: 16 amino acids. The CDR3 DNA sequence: TGCGCCAGCAGCTTGGATCCGGGTGCCAGAGGAGATACGCAGTATTTT. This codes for CASSLDPGARGDTQYF.